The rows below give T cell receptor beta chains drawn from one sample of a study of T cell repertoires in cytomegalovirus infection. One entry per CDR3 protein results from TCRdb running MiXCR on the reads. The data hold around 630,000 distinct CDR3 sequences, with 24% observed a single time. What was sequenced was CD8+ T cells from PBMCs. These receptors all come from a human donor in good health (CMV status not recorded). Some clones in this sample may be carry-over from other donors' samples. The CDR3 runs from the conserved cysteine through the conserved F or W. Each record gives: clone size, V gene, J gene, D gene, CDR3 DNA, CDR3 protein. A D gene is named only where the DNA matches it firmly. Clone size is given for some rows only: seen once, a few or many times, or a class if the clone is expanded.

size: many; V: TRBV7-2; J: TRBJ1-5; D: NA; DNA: TGTGCCAGCAGCTTAGCGGGCAGTCGAATAAATCAGCCCCAGCATTTT; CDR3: CASSLAGSRINQPQHF
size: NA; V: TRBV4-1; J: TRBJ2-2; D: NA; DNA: TGCGCCAGCAGCCAAGACCGATCGAAGACCGGGGAGCTGTTTTTT; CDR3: CASSQDRSKTGELFF
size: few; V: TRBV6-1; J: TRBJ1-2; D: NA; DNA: TGTGCCAGCATTGAAGCTAACTATGGCTACACCTTC; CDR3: CASIEANYGYTF
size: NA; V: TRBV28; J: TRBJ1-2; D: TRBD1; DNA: TGTGCCAGCAGGGGGACGGGACAGAGAGGCTACACCTTC; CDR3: CASRGTGQRGYTF
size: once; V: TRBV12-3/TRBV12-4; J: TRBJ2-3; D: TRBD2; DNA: TGTGCCAGCAGCCCAGGACTAGCGGGGGACGACACAGATACGCAGTATTTT; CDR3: CASSPGLAGDDTDTQYF
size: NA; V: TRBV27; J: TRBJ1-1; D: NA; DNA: TGTGCCAGCAGTCCCCTAAACCGTCATGATAGGACTGAAGCTTTCTTT; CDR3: CASSPLNRHDRTEAFF
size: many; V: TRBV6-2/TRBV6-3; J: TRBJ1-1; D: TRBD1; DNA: TGTGCCAGCAGTTACTCGGGGACAGTTAACACTGAAGCTTTCTTT; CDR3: CASSYSGTVNTEAFF
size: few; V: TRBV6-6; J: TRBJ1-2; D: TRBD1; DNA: TGTGCCAGCAGTCAACGGACAGGGCAAGCTAACTATGGCTACACCTTC; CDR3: CASSQRTGQANYGYTF
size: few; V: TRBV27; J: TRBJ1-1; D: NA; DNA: TGTGCCAGCAGTTTGCCCGGGGAGGATACTGAAGCTTTCTTT; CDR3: CASSLPGEDTEAFF
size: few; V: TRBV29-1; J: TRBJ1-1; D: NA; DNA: TGCAGCGCCTACAGTTTTAACGTTGGCGAAGCTTTCTTT; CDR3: CSAYSFNVGEAFF
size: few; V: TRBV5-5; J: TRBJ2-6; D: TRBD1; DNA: TGTGCCAGCAGTTTATCCGGGACAGCGTGGGTTGGGGCCAACGTCCTGACTTTC; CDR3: CASSLSGTAWVGANVLTF
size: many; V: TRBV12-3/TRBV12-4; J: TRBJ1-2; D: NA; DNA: TGTGCCAGCAGTCCCGATTGGGATGGCTACACCTTC; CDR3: CASSPDWDGYTF
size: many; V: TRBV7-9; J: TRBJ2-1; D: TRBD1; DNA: TGTGCCAGCAGCTTAGTGCACAGGGGGACCGCTGAGCAGTTCTTC; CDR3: CASSLVHRGTAEQFF
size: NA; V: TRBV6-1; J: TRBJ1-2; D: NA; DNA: TGTGCCAGCAGTGGACGGTGGGACTATGGCTACACCTTC; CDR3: CASSGRWDYGYTF
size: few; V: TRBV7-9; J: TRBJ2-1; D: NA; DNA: TGTGCCAGCAGCTTAGTGTCCCTCCACAATGAGCAGTTCTTC; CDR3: CASSLVSLHNEQFF
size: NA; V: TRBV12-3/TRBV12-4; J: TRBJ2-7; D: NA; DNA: TGTGCCAGCAGTATTGCTAGATGGGGGGGGCTCTACGAGCAGTACTTC; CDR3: CASSIARWGGLYEQYF
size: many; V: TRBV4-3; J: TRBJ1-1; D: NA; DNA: TGCGCCAGCAGCCAAACCGGGATTGAAGCTTTCTTT; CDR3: CASSQTGIEAFF
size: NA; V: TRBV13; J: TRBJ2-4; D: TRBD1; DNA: TGTGCCAGCAGCTTCGGACAGGGGGCGAACATTCAGTACTTC; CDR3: CASSFGQGANIQYF
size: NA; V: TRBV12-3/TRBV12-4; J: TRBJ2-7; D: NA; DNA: TGTGCCAGCAGCCCTAGCACCAGCTACGAGCAGTACTTC; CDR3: CASSPSTSYEQYF
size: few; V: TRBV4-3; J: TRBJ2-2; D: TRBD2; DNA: TGCGCCAGCAGCCAAGGAATAGCGGGCCACGCCATCACCGGGGAGCTGTTTTTT; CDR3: CASSQGIAGHAITGELFF
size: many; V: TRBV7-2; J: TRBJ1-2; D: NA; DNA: TGTGCCAGCAGCTTAGTCGTTTATGAGACAGAATCTCTCTATGGCTACACCTTC; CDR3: CASSLVVYETESLYGYTF
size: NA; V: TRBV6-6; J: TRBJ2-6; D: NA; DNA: TGTGCCAGCAGTTACTATAAGGGGGAATTTGGGGCCAACGTCCTGACTTTC; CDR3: CASSYYKGEFGANVLTF
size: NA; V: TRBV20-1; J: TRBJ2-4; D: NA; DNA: TGCAGTGCTAGCGGTTACTTGCTAAAGACCAAAAACATTCAGTACTTC; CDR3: CSASGYLLKTKNIQYF
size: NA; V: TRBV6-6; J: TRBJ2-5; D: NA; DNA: TGTGCCAGCAGTTACAGGCCGGAAGAGACCCAGTACTTC; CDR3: CASSYRPEETQYF
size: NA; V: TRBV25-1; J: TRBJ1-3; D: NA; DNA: TGTGCCAGCAGTCGGTGGATACAGCTCGCCCGAAACACCATATATTTT; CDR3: CASSRWIQLARNTIYF
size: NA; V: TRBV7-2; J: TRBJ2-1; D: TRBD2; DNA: TGTGCCAGCAGCTTAGCTGCGCGGGGGACCTACAATGAGCAGTTCTTC; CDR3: CASSLAARGTYNEQFF
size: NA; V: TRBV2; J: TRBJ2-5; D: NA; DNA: TGTGCCAGCAGTGAAGCGGGAGCCAGGGGAGAGACCCAGTACTTC; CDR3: CASSEAGARGETQYF
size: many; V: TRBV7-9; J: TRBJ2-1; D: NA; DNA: TGTGCCAGCAGCCCAGGGGAGTCCTACAATGAGCAGTTCTTC; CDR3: CASSPGESYNEQFF
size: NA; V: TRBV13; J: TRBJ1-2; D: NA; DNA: TGTGCCAGCAGCTCGGACAGCCAGCCCTATGGCTACACCTTC; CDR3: CASSSDSQPYGYTF
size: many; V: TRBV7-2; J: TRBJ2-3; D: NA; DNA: TGTGCCAGCACCCGGGACTCTGGCACAGATACGCAGTATTTT; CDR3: CASTRDSGTDTQYF
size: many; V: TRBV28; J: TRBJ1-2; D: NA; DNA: TGTGCCAGCAGTTTATCCTATGGCTACACCTTC; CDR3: CASSLSYGYTF
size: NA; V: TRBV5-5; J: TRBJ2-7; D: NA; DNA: TGTGCCAGCAGCTTCTTCCCCCCAGGGGATTTTAACGAGCAGTACTTC; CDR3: CASSFFPPGDFNEQYF
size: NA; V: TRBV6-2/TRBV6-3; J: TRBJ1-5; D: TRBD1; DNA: TGTGCCAGCAGGATCAGGGGGCTGAATCAGCCCCAGCATTTT; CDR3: CASRIRGLNQPQHF
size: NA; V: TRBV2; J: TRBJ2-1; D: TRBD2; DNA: TGTGCCAGCCCGGGTGGACTAGCGCGGGCGGGCTATGAGCAGTTCTTC; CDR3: CASPGGLARAGYEQFF
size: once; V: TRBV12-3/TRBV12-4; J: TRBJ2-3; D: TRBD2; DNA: TGTGCCAGCAGTACCGATCCCTCCGGGACTAGCGGGGGGGAACACCCTAGCACAGATACGCAGTATTTT; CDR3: CASSTDPSGTSGGEHPSTDTQYF
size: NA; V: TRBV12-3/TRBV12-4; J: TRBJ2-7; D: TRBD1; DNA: TGTGCCAACAGTTCACAGGGGGCGCAAGAGCAGTACTTC; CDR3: CANSSQGAQEQYF
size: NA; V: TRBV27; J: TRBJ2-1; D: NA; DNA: TGTGCCAGCAGTTTTGACAGTGGTGAGCAGTTCTTC; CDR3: CASSFDSGEQFF
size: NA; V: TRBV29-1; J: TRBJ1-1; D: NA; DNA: TGCAGCGTTACAAGGGGCACTGAAGCTTTCTTT; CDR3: CSVTRGTEAFF
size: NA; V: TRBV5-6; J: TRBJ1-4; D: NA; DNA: TGTGCCAGCAGCTTGGCCCGGGGACTTGGGGAAAAACTGTTTTTT; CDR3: CASSLARGLGEKLFF
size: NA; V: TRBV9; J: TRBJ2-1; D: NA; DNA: TGTGCCAGCAGCGTCAGCAGCCTTCCCTACAATGAGCAGTTCTTC; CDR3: CASSVSSLPYNEQFF
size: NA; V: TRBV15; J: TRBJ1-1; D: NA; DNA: TGTGCCACCAGCAGAGAAAGACGGACTGAAGCTTTCTTT; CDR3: CATSRERRTEAFF
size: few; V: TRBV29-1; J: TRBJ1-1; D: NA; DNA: TGCAGCGTTGACGAGGGATCCACTGAAGCTTTCTTT; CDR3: CSVDEGSTEAFF
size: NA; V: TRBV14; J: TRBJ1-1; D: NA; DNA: TGTGCCAGCAGCGCACTTGGCAGGGAGGGCGTGGAAGCTTTCTTT; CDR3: CASSALGREGVEAFF
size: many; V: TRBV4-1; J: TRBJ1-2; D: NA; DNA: TGCGCCAGCGGCCAGGGGAGCGGCTACACCTTC; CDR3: CASGQGSGYTF
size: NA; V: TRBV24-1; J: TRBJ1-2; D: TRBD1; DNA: TGTGCCACTCAACTCCGGAAGGGGGCACATGGCTACACCTTC; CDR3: CATQLRKGAHGYTF
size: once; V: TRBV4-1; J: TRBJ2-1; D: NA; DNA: TGCGCCAGCAGCCAAGATATCGGGCGGGGATACAATGAGCAGTTCTTC; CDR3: CASSQDIGRGYNEQFF
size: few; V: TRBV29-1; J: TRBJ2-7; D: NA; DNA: TGCAGCGTTGTTGGACAAGGCATCTACGAGCAGTACTTC; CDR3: CSVVGQGIYEQYF
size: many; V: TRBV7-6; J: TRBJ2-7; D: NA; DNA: TGTGCCAGCAGCTTAGCAGGGATCTCCTACGAGCAGTACTTC; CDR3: CASSLAGISYEQYF
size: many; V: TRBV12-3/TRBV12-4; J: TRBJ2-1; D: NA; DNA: TGTGCCAGCAGTTTAGACAGGGAGGTGAGCCGGTTCTTC; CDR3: CASSLDREVSRFF
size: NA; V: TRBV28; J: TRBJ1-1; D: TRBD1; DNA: TGTGCCAGCAGTTTATCGAGGACAGGGTTGAACACTGAAGCTTTCTTT; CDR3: CASSLSRTGLNTEAFF
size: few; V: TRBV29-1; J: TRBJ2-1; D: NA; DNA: TGCAGCGCCAGGGCCTCTGGGGATGAGCAGTTCTTC; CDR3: CSARASGDEQFF
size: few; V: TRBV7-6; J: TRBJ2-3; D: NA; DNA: TGTGCCAGCAGCCCGTCGGGTAGCGGTACGCAGTATTTT; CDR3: CASSPSGSGTQYF
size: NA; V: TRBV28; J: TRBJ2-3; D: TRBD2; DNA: TGTGCCAGCACGCTAGCGGCCACAGATACGCAGTATTTT; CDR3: CASTLAATDTQYF